The clone carrying this T cell receptor beta chain has only a few counts. The sample comes from a study of molecular identifiers for immune sequencing clone quantification. The wider study: Replicate RNA from 20,000 or 100,000 naive CD8 T cells formed five aliquots; four were sequenced.

TCRdb re-analysed the PCR reads in MiXCR, keeping a single row per CDR3 protein. This table has 460,000 or so distinct CDR3 sequences, about a quarter appearing once. Sequencing input: naive CD8+ T cells from blood, with Jurkat cell RNA spiked in. As to subset: FACS-sorted CD8+CD4-CCR7+CD45RA+ naive T cells. The receptor was derived from a human donor in good health. Some libraries in this study had Jurkat cell RNA spiked in.

The CDR3, as DNA: TGTGCCAGCAGCTGGGGGACAGGGGTGAACGAGCAGTACTTC. Its protein product is CASSWGTGVNEQYF. This chain links TRBV5-4 with TRBJ2-7; 10 nucleotides agree with TRBD1. V dropped 3 bases and J dropped 5; count of bases not matched to a gene: 5. Germline V gives CDR1 SGHNT, CDR2 YYREEE (reference sequence). This CDR3 has 14 residues.